This paragraph covers one TCR beta chain sequence. The sample is drawn from a study of shared clonotypes between healthy human individuals. Study-wide background: Three plates each covered CD4 naive and memory; CD8 naive two, CD8 memory one.

Measured with immunoSEQ multiplex PCR; TCRdb has only the in-frame clones, and not every one. The sample includes some 2.1 million clones, 85% to 95% of them seen just once. The authors divided CD4+ cells into CD45RA+ naive and CD45RA-negative memory subsets. Germline CDR1 reads LGHNA; CDR2 reads YSLEER. Trimming removed 4 bases at V and 1 base at J, with 14 bases between. The CDR3 totals 16 residues. The TCR originated in a young man in good health. Sequencing was done on a sample of naive CD4+ T cells sorted from blood. Subset meaning: CD45RA+ positively selected. The chain recombines TRBV4-3 with TRBJ2-1; TRBD2 is a possible D gene (6 bases). CDR3 DNA sequence: TGCGCCAGCAGCCGGGCCGGGACTCAATCCTACAATGAGCAGTTCTTC. Encoded protein: CASSRAGTQSYNEQFF.